The text below deals with one TCR beta chain. Its antigen is unidentified. The sample belongs to a study of cytomegalovirus exposure and HLA in healthy donors. Study at large: In a later analysis, the roughly 120 validation repertoires were reported to have used the same platform as the 650 to 800 first-cohort repertoires.

General study points: The study listed 150 to 200 cytomegalovirus-associated TCR beta chains. According to a subsequent analysis, TCR clusters identified in the first cohort showed a tendency to co-occur across the 120 validation repertoires.

CDR1 is MNHNS, CDR2 SASEGT, per germline. J gave up 1 base and V 6 bases, and 5 bases lay outside the gene matches. This CDR3 spans 15 amino acids. The table came from immunoSEQ multiplex PCR; TCRdb's copy has only in-frame clones and leaves some out. The sample consists of 200,000 or so clones, 84% of them appearing once. The roughly 120-subject validation cohort, separate from the approximately 670-subject first cohort, included the donors. Sequences were obtained from PBMCs. This sequence joins TRBV6-1 and TRBJ1-5; 8 bases line up with TRBD1. The clonotype comes from a woman aged 30 to 39 in good health and CMV-seropositive. Written as DNA, the CDR3 is TGTGCCAGCAGGAAGGACAGGGTGAGCAATCAGCCCCAGCATTTT. This gives the protein CASRKDRVSNQPQHF.